The 20 T cell receptor beta chains reported below all come from one sample, sequenced in a study of blood T cell repertoires in COVID-19. Using immunoSEQ multiplex PCR, the repertoire was profiled, and TCRdb retains in-frame clones only, with some absent. The repertoire holds a few hundred thousand clones, with roughly 85% as singletons. Sequenced material: peripheral blood. These receptors all come from a man between 50 and 59 years old with active or convalescent COVID-19.

The chain employs TRBV11-2 and TRBJ2-1, with 9 bases that match TRBD2. Germline V gene sequence: CDR1 SGHAT, CDR2 FQNNGV. The CDR3 runs 14 residues. J lost 5 bases, V lost 7 bases, and 6 bases had no gene match. In DNA, the CDR3 is TGTGCCAGCACCATGACTAGCGGCGACAATGAGCAGTTCTTC. Residues: CASTMTSGDNEQFF. The complete variable domain, with remaining parts taken from reference TRBV11-2 and TRBJ2-1, reads EAGVAQSPRYKIIEKRQSVAFWCNPISGHATLYWYQQILGQGPKLLIQFQNNGVVDDSQLPKDRFSAERLKGVDSTLKIQPAKLEDSAVYLCASTMTSGDNEQFFGPGTRLTVL.

The chain carries TRBV5-1 and TRBJ2-7; no clear D gene. Germline V gives CDR1 SGHRS, CDR2 YFSETQ. V gave up 4 bases and J gave up 0 bases, with 17 bases separating them. This CDR3 has 16 residues. CDR3 coding DNA: TGCGCCAGCAGCCCTCGGTCTGAGCCCACCTCCTACGAGCAGTACTTC. The encoded protein is CASSPRSEPTSYEQYF.

The CDR3 loop is CASSPGALRACEQYF. CDR3 bases: TGTGCCAGCTCACCAGGGGCGCTCCGCGCCTGCGAGCAGTACTTC. This chain joins TRBV18 and TRBJ2-7, with D possibly matching TRBD1 (5 bases). Germline assignment: CDR1 KGHSH and CDR2 LQKENI. The V gene lost 2 bases and the J gene lost 6 bases, with 17 bases spanning the gap. The CDR3 has 15 residues.

The V call is TRBV4-1, the J call TRBJ2-3, with TRBD1 matching 10 bases. The V segment lost 2 bases and the J segment 4 bases; nucleotides outside the gene matches: 3. Germline CDR1 MGHRA, CDR2 YSYEKL. CDR3 length: 15 residues. CDR3 DNA sequence: TGCGCCAGCAGCCAACGGGACAGGGGTTCAGATACGCAGTATTTT. Its protein product is CASSQRDRGSDTQYF.

This rearrangement joins TRBV5-1 to TRBJ2-6, with TRBD1 matching over 7 bases. V lost 4 bases, J lost 1 base, and 5 bases stayed unmatched. Germline assignment: CDR1 SGHRS and CDR2 YFSETQ. The CDR3 sequence is 16 residues long. DNA of the CDR3: TGCGCCAGCAGCCACGGACAGGAGTCTGGGGCCAACGTCCTGACTTTC. It yields the protein CASSHGQESGANVLTF.

This chain connects TRBV28 to TRBJ1-2; perhaps TRBD1 as D (5 bases). CDR1 and CDR2 (germline): MDHEN, SYDVKM. Trimming took off 3 bases at V and 8 bases at J, with 13 bases between the two ends. The CDR3 is 13 residues long. CDR3 protein: CASSLEGSRGYTF. The CDR3 DNA sequence: TGTGCCAGCAGTTTGGAGGGGTCACGGGGCTACACCTTC.

This sequence joins TRBV12-3 or TRBV12-4 and TRBJ1-1; 8 bases align to TRBD1. V shed 3 bases and J 3 bases; nucleotides not matched to a gene: 0. The CDR3 is made up of 13 amino acids. The CDR3 protein is CASSLDRDTEAFF. The CDR3 DNA is TGTGCCAGCAGTTTGGACAGGGACACTGAAGCTTTCTTT.

The chain couples TRBV30 to TRBJ1-5; TRBD1 matches 7 bases. Losses at the gene ends were 1 base for V and 4 bases for J; bases not matched to a gene: 1. The CDR3 is 13 amino acids. From germline, CDR1 is GTSNPN and CDR2 SVGIG (reference sequence). Here the CDR3 DNA reads TGTGCCTGGAGTGAGGACAGGAATCAGCCCCAGCATTTT. Translation: CAWSEDRNQPQHF.

The chain recombines TRBV5-1 with TRBJ1-3; D call uncertain. The V and J ends lost 0 bases and 0 bases respectively, with 7 bases between them. Germline values: CDR1 SGHRS, CDR2 YFSETQ. The CDR3 loop spans 15 amino acids. CDR3 sequence: CASSLAPGSGNTIYF. In nucleotides, the CDR3 is TGCGCCAGCAGCTTGGCACCAGGCTCTGGAAACACCATATATTTT.

The table lists this clone with a few counts. The J gene is TRBJ2-3, the V gene TRBV29-1, with 10 bases fitting TRBD1. J was trimmed by 6 bases and V by 6 bases; bases with no gene match: 6. Germline loops: CDR1 SQVTM, CDR2 ANQGSEA. This CDR3 is built from 13 residues. DNA for the CDR3: TGCAGCGTGGGACAGGGGCCGGGGGATACGCAGTATTTT. As protein: CSVGQGPGDTQYF.

V usage is TRBV4-2 and J usage is TRBJ1-1; D not resolved. Germline V gene lookup returns CDR1 LGHNA and CDR2 YNFKEQ. The CDR3 is made up of 14 amino acids. Trimming pared 3 bases from V and 5 bases from J, leaving 13 bases between. The CDR3 sequence is CASSQAGFRTEAFF. In DNA form, the CDR3 reads TGTGCCAGCAGCCAGGCCGGGTTCCGGACTGAAGCTTTCTTT.

This clone was detected only once. The CDR3 reads CARTTGALSYGYTF. In nucleotides, the CDR3 is TGTGCCAGAACAACAGGGGCCCTGTCATATGGCTACACCTTC. This chain uses TRBV5-8 with TRBJ1-2, with TRBD1 matching over 7 bases. Germline CDR1 reads SGHTS; CDR2 reads YDEGEE. The CDR3 is made up of 14 amino acids. The J segment lost 5 bases and the V segment lost 8 bases, leaving 12 bases of the junction unmatched.

The V call is TRBV7-8, the J call TRBJ1-2; possible D gene TRBD1, 5 bases. The germline gives CDR1 SGHVS, CDR2 FQNEAQ. Trimming stripped 1 base from V and 8 bases from J, with 14 bases between. The CDR3 covers 14 residues. Written as DNA, the CDR3 is TGTGCCAGCAGCTTAGAGGGGTCCCCCCTGGGCTACACCTTC. Translating it yields CASSLEGSPLGYTF.

The chain is built from TRBV5-1 and TRBJ1-1; D possibly corresponds to TRBD1 (6 bases). The germline V and J ends were trimmed by 4 bases and 0 bases, with 10 bases remaining between them. Germline lookup yields CDR1 SGHRS and CDR2 YFSETQ. The CDR3 is 14 residues long. CDR3 in DNA: TGCGCCAGCAGCCCGGACAGACTGAACACTGAAGCTTTCTTT. Its protein is CASSPDRLNTEAFF.

This chain uses TRBV20-1 with TRBJ2-1, with D uncertain. Germline V gene data show CDR1 as DFQATT and CDR2 as SNEGSKA (reference sequence). The CDR3 spans 11 residues. Trimming shortened V by 7 bases and J by 9 bases, and 13 bases separated the two germline ends. In DNA, the CDR3 is TGCAGTGGACTCAAAGGCGGTGAGCAGTTCTTC. The encoded protein is CSGLKGGEQFF.

The CDR3, as DNA: TGTGCCAGCAGCTTCTTTCCAGGACAGGGGTCAGGTGAGCAGTTCTTC. It codes for CASSFFPGQGSGEQFF. The V call is TRBV7-2, the J call TRBJ2-1, with 9 bases fitting TRBD1. V was pared by 3 bases and J by 9 bases, with 12 bases of the junction left unmatched. Per germline, CDR1 SGHTA and CDR2 FQGNSA. This CDR3 spans 16 amino acids.

This clone has just a few counts. The chain employs TRBV28 and TRBJ2-7, with a weak D call TRBD1 (6 bases). Trimming took 6 bases from V and 2 from J, leaving 14 bases between them. Germline V gene lookup returns CDR1 MDHEN and CDR2 SYDVKM. This CDR3 has 14 amino acids. CDR3 region: CASRKSTGPYEQYF. The CDR3 DNA is TGTGCCAGCAGAAAGTCGACAGGCCCCTACGAGCAGTACTTC.

V usage is TRBV10-3 and J usage is TRBJ1-6; the D is unclear. CDR3 length equals 17 residues. V lost 3 bases to trimming and J lost 0 bases, with 12 bases between them. Per germline, CDR1 ENHRY and CDR2 SYGVKD. CDR3 in amino acids: CAISDESLSSYNSPLHF. The CDR3 bases are TGTGCCATCAGTGATGAAAGCCTTAGCTCCTATAATTCACCCCTCCACTTT.

V and J are TRBV4-2 and TRBJ2-1, with TRBD2 identical over 16 bases. This CDR3 is 17 amino acids long. Germline CDR1 reads LGHNA; CDR2 reads YNFKEQ. V dropped 0 bases and J dropped 12; count of bases not matched to a gene: 8. CDR3: CASSQDPGTSGRELQFF. CDR3 nucleotide sequence: TGTGCCAGCAGCCAAGATCCCGGGACTAGCGGGAGGGAATTGCAGTTCTTC.

This chain connects TRBV7-2 to TRBJ2-5; D not certain. The CDR3 is made up of 16 amino acids. V lost 0 bases to trimming and J lost 3 bases, with 14 bases between them. CDR1 SGHTA and CDR2 FQGNSA come from the germline V gene. CDR3 sequence: CASSLARLRSEETQYF. DNA for the CDR3: TGTGCCAGCAGCTTAGCGCGGCTCAGATCAGAAGAGACCCAGTACTTC.